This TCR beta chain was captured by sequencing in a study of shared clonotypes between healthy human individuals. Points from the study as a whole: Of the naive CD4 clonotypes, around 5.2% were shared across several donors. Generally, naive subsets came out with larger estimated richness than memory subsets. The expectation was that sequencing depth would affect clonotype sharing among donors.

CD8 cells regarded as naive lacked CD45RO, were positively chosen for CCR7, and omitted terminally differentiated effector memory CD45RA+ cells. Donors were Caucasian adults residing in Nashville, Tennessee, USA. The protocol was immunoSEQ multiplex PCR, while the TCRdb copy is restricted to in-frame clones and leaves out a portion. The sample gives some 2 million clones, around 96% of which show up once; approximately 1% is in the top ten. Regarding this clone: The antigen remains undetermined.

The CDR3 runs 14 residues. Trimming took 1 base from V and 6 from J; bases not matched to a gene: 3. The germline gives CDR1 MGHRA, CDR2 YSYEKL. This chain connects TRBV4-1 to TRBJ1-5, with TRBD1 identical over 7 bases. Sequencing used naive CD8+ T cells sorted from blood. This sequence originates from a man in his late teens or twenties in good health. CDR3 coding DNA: TGCGCCAGCAGCCAAGGGTGGACAGGTCAGCCCCAGCATTTT. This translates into CASSQGWTGQPQHF.